This is a list of T cell receptor beta chains from one sample in a study of T-cell reconstitution after alpha-beta-depleted transplantation in children. MiXCR, run by TCRdb on the PCR reads, gives a single entry per CDR3 protein. The sample has around 300,000 distinct CDR3 sequences; roughly 7.8% are singletons. This specimen was peripheral blood, taken 360 days after TCRalphabeta/CD19-depleted stem cell transplant. These receptors all come from a female patient younger than 10 who had a stem cell transplant for Fanconi anemia, so the T cells may come from the graft donor. Each CDR3 is given with its conserved first and last residue. D genes are given only for firm matches. Size values are once, few and many counts, or a class for expanded clones, and some rows have none.

v_gene	abundance	d_gene	j_gene	CDR3aa	CDR3nt
TRBV12-3/TRBV12-4	many	TRBD2	TRBJ2-7	CASSLDGTSRAGYEQYF	TGTGCCAGCAGTTTAGATGGGACTAGCCGAGCAGGGTACGAGCAGTACTTC
TRBV6-2/TRBV6-3	few	.	TRBJ1-6	CASNRGSPNSPLHF	TGTGCCAGCAATAGGGGCAGCCCGAATTCACCCCTCCACTTT
TRBV12-3/TRBV12-4	many	TRBD1	TRBJ1-1	CASNQGQANTEAFF	TGTGCCAGCAATCAGGGACAGGCGAACACTGAAGCTTTCTTT
TRBV5-1	many	.	TRBJ2-5	CASSLLVQETQYF	TGCGCCAGCAGCCTATTAGTCCAAGAGACCCAGTACTTC
TRBV2	few	.	TRBJ2-1	CASSEGSGTVTYNEQFF	TGTGCCAGCAGTGAAGGGTCCGGGACCGTAACCTACAATGAGCAGTTCTTC
TRBV9	many	.	TRBJ1-1	CASSVGAVANTEAFF	TGTGCCAGCAGCGTAGGGGCAGTTGCGAACACTGAAGCTTTCTTT
TRBV24-1	many	.	TRBJ2-3	CATEGSTDTQYF	TGTGCCACCGAGGGCAGCACAGATACGCAGTATTTT
TRBV11-2	many	.	TRBJ2-5	CASSPTVRGTQYF	TGTGCCAGCAGCCCGACAGTACGTGGGACCCAGTACTTC
TRBV27	many	.	TRBJ1-3	CASTLRGRGLGVYTIYF	TGTGCCAGCACCCTACGGGGAAGAGGCTTGGGCGTGTACACCATATATTTT
TRBV10-3	many	TRBD1	TRBJ1-1	CAISGQGEAFF	TGTGCCATCAGTGGACAGGGAGAGGCTTTCTTT
TRBV5-1	many	.	TRBJ2-1	CASSLAGNYNEQFF	TGCGCCAGCAGCTTGGCGGGGAACTACAATGAGCAGTTCTTC
TRBV18	few	.	TRBJ2-7	CASSLSWENEQYF	TGTGCCAGCTCACTGAGTTGGGAAAACGAGCAGTACTTC
TRBV24-1	many	TRBD1	TRBJ1-1	CATSDSGTGWAFF	TGTGCCACCAGTGATTCCGGGACAGGCTGGGCTTTCTTT
TRBV7-2	many	.	TRBJ2-7	CASSLAGGNSVEQYF	TGTGCCAGCAGCTTAGCGGGGGGTAATAGCGTCGAGCAGTACTTC
TRBV7-2	many	TRBD1	TRBJ2-3	CASSVPGTGGGTDTQYF	TGTGCCAGCAGCGTCCCCGGGACAGGGGGAGGCACAGATACGCAGTATTTT
TRBV18	few	.	TRBJ1-4	CASSPWQNEKLFF	TGTGCCAGCTCACCTTGGCAGAATGAAAAACTGTTTTTT
TRBV12-3/TRBV12-4	.	.	TRBJ1-2	CTSSFYPTGRLGPYGYTF	TGTACCAGCAGTTTCTACCCTACAGGCAGATTAGGCCCGTATGGCTACACCTTC